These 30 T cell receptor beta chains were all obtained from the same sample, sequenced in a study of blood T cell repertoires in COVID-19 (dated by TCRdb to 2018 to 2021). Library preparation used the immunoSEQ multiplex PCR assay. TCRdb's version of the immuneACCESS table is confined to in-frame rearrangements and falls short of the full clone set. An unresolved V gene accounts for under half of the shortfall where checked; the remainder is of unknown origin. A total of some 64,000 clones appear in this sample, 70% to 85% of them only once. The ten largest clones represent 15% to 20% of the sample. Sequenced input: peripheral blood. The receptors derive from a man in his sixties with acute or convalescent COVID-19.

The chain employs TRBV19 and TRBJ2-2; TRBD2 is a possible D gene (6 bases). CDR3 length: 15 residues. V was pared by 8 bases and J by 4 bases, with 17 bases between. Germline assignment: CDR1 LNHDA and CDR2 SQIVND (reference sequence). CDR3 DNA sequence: TGTGCCAGTCTATACCCGGGACTGAGCACCGGGGAGCTGTTTTTT. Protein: CASLYPGLSTGELFF.

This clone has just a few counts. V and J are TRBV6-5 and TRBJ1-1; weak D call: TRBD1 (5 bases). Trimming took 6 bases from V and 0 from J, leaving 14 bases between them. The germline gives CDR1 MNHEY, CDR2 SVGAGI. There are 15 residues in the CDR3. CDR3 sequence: CASREGPNMNTEAFF. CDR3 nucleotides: TGTGCCAGCAGGGAGGGACCGAACATGAACACTGAAGCTTTCTTT.

CDR3: CASSLAAGGYEQYF. The CDR3 DNA is TGTGCCAGCAGCTTAGCAGCGGGAGGCTACGAGCAGTACTTC. The chain couples TRBV11-2 to TRBJ2-7, with 9 bases matching TRBD2. Losses at the gene ends were 1 base for V and 3 bases for J; bases not matched to a gene: 1. Germline assignment: CDR1 SGHAT and CDR2 FQNNGV. This CDR3 comprises 14 residues.

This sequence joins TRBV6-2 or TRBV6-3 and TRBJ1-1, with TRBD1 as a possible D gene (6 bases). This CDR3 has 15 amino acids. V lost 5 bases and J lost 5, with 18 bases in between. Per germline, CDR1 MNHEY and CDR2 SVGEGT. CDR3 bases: TGTGCCAGCAGTAACCCACAGGGATGGGGTACTGAAGCTTTCTTT. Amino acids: CASSNPQGWGTEAFF.

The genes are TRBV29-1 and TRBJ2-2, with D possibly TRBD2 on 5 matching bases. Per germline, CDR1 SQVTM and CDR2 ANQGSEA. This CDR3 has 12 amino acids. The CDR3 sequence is CGRRGNTGELFF. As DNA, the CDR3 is TGCGGAAGACGGGGGAACACCGGGGAGCTGTTTTTT.

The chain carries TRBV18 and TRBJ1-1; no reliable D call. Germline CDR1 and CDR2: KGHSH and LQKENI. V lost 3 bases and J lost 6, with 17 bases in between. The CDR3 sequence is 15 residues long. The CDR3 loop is CASSPEANERAEAFF. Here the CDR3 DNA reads TGTGCCAGCTCACCGGAGGCTAACGAACGCGCTGAAGCTTTCTTT.

This CDR3 reads CASSFTLQGIPYEQYF. As DNA, the CDR3 is TGTGCCAGCAGTTTCACATTACAGGGAATCCCCTACGAGCAGTACTTC. The genes are TRBV6-5 and TRBJ2-7; maybe TRBD1 (6 bases). This CDR3 has 16 residues. The V gene's germline CDR1 is MNHEY and CDR2 SVGAGI. V was shortened by 4 bases and J by 2 bases, with 18 bases between the two germline ends.

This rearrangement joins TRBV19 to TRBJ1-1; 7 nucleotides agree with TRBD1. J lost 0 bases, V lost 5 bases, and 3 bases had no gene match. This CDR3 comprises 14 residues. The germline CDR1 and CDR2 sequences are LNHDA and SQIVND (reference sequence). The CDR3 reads CASSRGGMNTEAFF. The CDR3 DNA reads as TGTGCCAGTAGTCGAGGGGGCATGAACACTGAAGCTTTCTTT.

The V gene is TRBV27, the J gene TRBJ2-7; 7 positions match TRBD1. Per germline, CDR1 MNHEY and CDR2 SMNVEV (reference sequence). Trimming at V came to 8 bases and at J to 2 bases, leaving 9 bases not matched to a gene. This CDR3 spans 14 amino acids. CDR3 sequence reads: CASAPPGQPYEQYF. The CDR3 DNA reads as TGTGCCAGCGCCCCTCCGGGACAGCCCTACGAGCAGTACTTC.

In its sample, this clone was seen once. The CDR3 DNA follows: TGTGCCAGCAGCACAACAGGGGCTTCCTCCGATGAGCAGTTCTTC. It encodes CASSTTGASSDEQFF. This chain joins TRBV7-3 and TRBJ2-1; 7 nucleotides line up with TRBD1. J was trimmed by 8 bases and V by 5 bases; bases with no gene match: 12. The germline CDR1 and CDR2 sequences are SGHTA and FQGTGA. The CDR3 contains 15 residues. The variable domain in full, with the rest retrieved from reference TRBV7-3 and TRBJ2-1, is GAGVSQTPSNKVTEKGKYVELRCDPISGHTALYWYRQSLGQGPEFLIYFQGTGAADDSGLPNDRFFAVRPEGSVSTLKIQRTERGDSAVYLCASSTTGASSDEQFFGPGTRLTVL.

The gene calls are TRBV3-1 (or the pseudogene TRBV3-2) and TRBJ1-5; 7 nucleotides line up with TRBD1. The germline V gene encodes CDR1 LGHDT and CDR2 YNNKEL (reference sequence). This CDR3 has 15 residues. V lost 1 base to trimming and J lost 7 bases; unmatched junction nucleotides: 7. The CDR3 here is CASSQGGQKGQPQHF. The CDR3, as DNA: TGTGCCAGCAGCCAAGGGGGACAGAAAGGCCAGCCCCAGCATTTT.

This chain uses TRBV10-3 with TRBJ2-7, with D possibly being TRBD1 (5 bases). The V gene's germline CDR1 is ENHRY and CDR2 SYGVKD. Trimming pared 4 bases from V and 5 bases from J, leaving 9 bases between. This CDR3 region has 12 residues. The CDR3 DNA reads TGTGCCATCAGTGGGCTAGGGGACGAGCAGTACTTC. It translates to CAISGLGDEQYF.

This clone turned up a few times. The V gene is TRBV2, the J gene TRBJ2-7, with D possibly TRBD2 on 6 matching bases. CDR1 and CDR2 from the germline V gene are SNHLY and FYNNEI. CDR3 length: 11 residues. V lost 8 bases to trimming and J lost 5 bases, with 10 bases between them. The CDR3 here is CASFGGHEQYF. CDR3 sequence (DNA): TGTGCCAGCTTCGGGGGTCACGAGCAGTACTTC.

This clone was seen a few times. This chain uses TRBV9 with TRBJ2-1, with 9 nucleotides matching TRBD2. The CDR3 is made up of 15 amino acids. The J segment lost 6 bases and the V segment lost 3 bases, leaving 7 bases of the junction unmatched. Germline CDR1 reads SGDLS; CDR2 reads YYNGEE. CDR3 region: CASSASGGPGNEQFF. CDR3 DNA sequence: TGTGCCAGCAGCGCCAGCGGGGGGCCGGGCAATGAGCAGTTCTTC.

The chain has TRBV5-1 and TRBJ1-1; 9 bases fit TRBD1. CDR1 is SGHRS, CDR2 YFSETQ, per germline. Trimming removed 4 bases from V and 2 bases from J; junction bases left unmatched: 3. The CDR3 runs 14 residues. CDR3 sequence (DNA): TGCGCCAGCAGCCCGGACAGGGGTAACACTGAAGCTTTCTTT. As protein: CASSPDRGNTEAFF.

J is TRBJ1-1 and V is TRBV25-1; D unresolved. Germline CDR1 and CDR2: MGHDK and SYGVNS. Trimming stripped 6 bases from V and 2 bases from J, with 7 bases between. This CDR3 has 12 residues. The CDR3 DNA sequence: TGTGCCAGCAGCCTAGGTAACACTGAAGCTTTCTTT. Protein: CASSLGNTEAFF.

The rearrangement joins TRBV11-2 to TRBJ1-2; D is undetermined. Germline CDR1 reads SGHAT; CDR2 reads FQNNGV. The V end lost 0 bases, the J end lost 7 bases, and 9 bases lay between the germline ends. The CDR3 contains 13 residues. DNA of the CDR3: TGTGCCAGCAGCTTAGACCGGACTCGTGGCTACACCTTC. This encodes CASSLDRTRGYTF.

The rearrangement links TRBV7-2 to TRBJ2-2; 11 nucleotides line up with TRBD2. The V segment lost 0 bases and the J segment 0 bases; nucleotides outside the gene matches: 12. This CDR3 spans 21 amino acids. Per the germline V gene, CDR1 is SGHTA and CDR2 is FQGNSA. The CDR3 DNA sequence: TGTGCCAGCAGCTTAGCTACCTTAGCGGGAGGGAGTTCGTCGAACACCGGGGAGCTGTTTTTT. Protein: CASSLATLAGGSSSNTGELFF.

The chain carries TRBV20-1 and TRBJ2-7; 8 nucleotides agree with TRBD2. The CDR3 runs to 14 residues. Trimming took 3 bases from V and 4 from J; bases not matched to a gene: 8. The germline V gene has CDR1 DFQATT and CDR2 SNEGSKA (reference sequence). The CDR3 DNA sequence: TGCAGTGCTAGTGGAACGGGAGGGCCTTACGAGCAGTACTTC. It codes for CSASGTGGPYEQYF.

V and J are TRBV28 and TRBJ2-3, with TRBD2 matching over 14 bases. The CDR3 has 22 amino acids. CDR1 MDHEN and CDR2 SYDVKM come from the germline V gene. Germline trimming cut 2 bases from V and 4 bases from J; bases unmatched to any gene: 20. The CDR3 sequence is CASSLIAGSTGTSGRGADTQYF. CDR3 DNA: TGTGCCAGCAGTTTAATAGCAGGATCGACCGGGACTAGCGGGAGAGGGGCAGATACGCAGTATTTT.

CDR3 in amino acids: CASRVAGGSNEQFF. The DNA for the CDR3 is TGCGCCAGCAGAGTAGCGGGAGGATCCAATGAGCAGTTCTTC. V gene TRBV5-1 combines with J gene TRBJ2-1; 10 nucleotides align to TRBD2. V was clipped by 5 bases and J by 6 bases; unmatched bases: 5. CDR3 length: 14 amino acids. Per the germline V gene, CDR1 is SGHRS and CDR2 is YFSETQ.

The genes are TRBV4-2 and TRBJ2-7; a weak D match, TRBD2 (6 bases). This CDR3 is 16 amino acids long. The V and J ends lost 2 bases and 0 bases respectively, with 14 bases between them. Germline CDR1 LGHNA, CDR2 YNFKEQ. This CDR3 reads CASSQKRGTYSYEQYF. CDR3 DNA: TGTGCCAGCAGCCAAAAGAGAGGGACTTACTCCTACGAGCAGTACTTC.

CDR3: CASSEEGSPEQYF. Here the CDR3 DNA reads TGCGCCAGCAGTGAAGAGGGTTCTCCCGAGCAGTACTTC. V gene TRBV10-1 combines with J gene TRBJ2-7, with D possibly being TRBD2 (5 bases). The germline gives CDR1 WNHNN, CDR2 SYGVQD (reference sequence). The CDR3 consists of 13 residues. V lost 3 bases to trimming and J lost 6 bases, with 12 bases between them.

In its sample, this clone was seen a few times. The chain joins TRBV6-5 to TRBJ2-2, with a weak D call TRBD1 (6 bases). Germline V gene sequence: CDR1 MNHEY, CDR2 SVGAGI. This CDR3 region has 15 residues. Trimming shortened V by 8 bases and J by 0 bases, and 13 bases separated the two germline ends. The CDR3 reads CASQTGTTNTGELFF. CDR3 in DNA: TGTGCCAGCCAAACCGGGACAACGAACACCGGGGAGCTGTTTTTT.

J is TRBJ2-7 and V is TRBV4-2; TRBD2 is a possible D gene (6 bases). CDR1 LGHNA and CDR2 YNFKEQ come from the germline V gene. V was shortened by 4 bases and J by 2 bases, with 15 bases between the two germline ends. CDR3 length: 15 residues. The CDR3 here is CASSRDSGNAYEQYF. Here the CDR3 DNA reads TGTGCCAGCAGCCGAGATAGCGGAAACGCCTACGAGCAGTACTTC.

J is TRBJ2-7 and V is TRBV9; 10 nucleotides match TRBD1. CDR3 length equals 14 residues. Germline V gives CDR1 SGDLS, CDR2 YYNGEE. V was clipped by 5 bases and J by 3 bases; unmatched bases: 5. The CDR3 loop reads CASSWGDRGYEQYF. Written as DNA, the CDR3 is TGTGCCAGCAGTTGGGGGGACAGGGGCTACGAGCAGTACTTC.

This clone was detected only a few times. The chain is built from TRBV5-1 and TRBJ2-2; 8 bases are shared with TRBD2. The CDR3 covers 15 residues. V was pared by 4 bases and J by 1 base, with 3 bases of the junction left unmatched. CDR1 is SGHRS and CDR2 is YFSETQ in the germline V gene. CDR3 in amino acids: CASSGLAGNTGELFF. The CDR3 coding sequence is TGCGCCAGCAGCGGGCTAGCGGGGAACACCGGGGAGCTGTTTTTT.

Here the CDR3 reads CASSGGPLNEKLFF. CDR3 in DNA: TGTGCCAGCAGTGGCGGGCCCCTGAATGAAAAACTGTTTTTT. This chain links TRBV2 with TRBJ1-4; D is unresolved. This CDR3 has 14 residues. The V end was cut by 4 bases, the J end by 5 bases, with 11 bases between. Germline V gene sequence: CDR1 SNHLY, CDR2 FYNNEI.

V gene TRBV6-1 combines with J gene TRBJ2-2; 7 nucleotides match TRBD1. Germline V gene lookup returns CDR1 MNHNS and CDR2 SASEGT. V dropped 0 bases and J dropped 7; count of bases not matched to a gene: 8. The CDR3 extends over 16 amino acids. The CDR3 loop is CASSEAEDRVDGELFF. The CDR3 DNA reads TGTGCCAGCAGTGAAGCTGAAGACAGGGTTGACGGGGAGCTGTTTTTT.

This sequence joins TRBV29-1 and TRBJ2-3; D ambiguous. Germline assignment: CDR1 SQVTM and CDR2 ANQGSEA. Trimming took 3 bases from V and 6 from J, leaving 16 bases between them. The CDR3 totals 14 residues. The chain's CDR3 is CSVEVLYSTDTQYF. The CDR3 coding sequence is TGCAGCGTTGAGGTATTATACAGTACCGATACGCAGTATTTT.